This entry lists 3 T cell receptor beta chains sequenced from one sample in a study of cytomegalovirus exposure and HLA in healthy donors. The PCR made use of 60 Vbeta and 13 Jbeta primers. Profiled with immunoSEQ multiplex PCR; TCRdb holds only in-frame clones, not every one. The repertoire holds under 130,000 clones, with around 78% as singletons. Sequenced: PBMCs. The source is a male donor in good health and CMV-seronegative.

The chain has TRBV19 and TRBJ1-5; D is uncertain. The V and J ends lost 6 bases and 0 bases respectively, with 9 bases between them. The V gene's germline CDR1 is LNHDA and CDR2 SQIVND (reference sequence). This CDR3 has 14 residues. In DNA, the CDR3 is TGTGCCAGTAGACAGTCGAATAGCAATCAGCCCCAGCATTTT. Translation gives CASRQSNSNQPQHF.

This CDR3 reads CASSLGGGDKITDTQYF. DNA of the CDR3: TGTGCCAGCAGCTTGGGGGGAGGGGACAAAATCACAGATACGCAGTATTTT. The rearrangement uses TRBV5-6 and TRBJ2-3, with D perhaps matching TRBD2 (7 bases). V gave up 0 bases and J gave up 2 bases, with 16 bases separating them. Germline loops: CDR1 SGHDT, CDR2 YYEEEE. CDR3 length: 17 residues. Based on the CDR3 plus reference TRBV5-6 and TRBJ2-3, the full variable domain is DAGVTQSPTHLIKTRGQQVTLRCSPKSGHDTVSWYQQALGQGPQFIFQYYEEEERQRGNFPDRFSGHQFPNYSSELNVNALLLGDSALYLCASSLGGGDKITDTQYFGPGTRLTVL.

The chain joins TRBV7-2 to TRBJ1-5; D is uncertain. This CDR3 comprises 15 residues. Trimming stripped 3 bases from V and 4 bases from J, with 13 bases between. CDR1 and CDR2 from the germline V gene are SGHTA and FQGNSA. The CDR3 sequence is CASSFNSVTNQPQHF. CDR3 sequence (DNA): TGTGCCAGCAGCTTTAATTCGGTGACAAATCAGCCCCAGCATTTT.